The rows below give T cell receptor beta chains drawn from one sample of a study of response to subunit inactivated influenza vaccine. TCRdb fed the RT-PCR reads into MiXCR, producing one record per CDR3 protein. The sample yields over 800,000 distinct CDR3 sequences, 21% seen once. Specimen: PBMCs from blood, collected around 5 days after vaccination. The receptors were gathered from a man aged 45-60 years who received an inactivated influenza vaccine. CDR3s include the opening cysteine and the closing phenylalanine or tryptophan. The order of the fields is clone size, D gene, J gene, V gene, CDR3 DNA, CDR3 protein. The D gene is left open where the match is weak. Some rows have no size entry. The others give once, few or many, or a class for an expanded clone.

clone size: NA; D gene: NA; J gene: TRBJ2-7; V gene: TRBV7-8; CDR3 DNA: TGTGCCAGCAGCCCGGGGACGGGACTGGTGAGTGGCGAGCAGTACTTC; CDR3 protein: CASSPGTGLVSGEQYF
clone size: few; D gene: NA; J gene: TRBJ2-7; V gene: TRBV10-1; CDR3 DNA: TGCGCCAGCAGTGAGGTGTTGTACGAGCAGTACTTC; CDR3 protein: CASSEVLYEQYF
clone size: many; D gene: TRBD2; J gene: TRBJ2-2; V gene: TRBV5-5; CDR3 DNA: TGTGCCAGCAGCTTTTATCTAGCGGGAGGGAACACCGGGGAGCTGTTTTTT; CDR3 protein: CASSFYLAGGNTGELFF
clone size: few; D gene: TRBD2; J gene: TRBJ2-1; V gene: TRBV25-1; CDR3 DNA: TGTGCCAGCAGTGAATATGAGGTTATGCGGGAGGATCCGAATGAGCAGTTCTTC; CDR3 protein: CASSEYEVMREDPNEQFF
clone size: few; D gene: NA; J gene: TRBJ1-5; V gene: TRBV5-1; CDR3 DNA: TGCGCCAGCAGCTTGAATGCGGGGGGCAATCAGCCCCAGCATTTT; CDR3 protein: CASSLNAGGNQPQHF
clone size: NA; D gene: TRBD1; J gene: TRBJ2-7; V gene: TRBV5-6; CDR3 DNA: TGTGCCAGCAGCGGTCAGGGACAGGTGTCCGACGAGCAGTACTTC; CDR3 protein: CASSGQGQVSDEQYF
clone size: few; D gene: NA; J gene: TRBJ2-7; V gene: TRBV11-2; CDR3 DNA: TGTGCCAGCAGCTTACCTGGTTCCTACTACGAGCAGTACTTC; CDR3 protein: CASSLPGSYYEQYF
clone size: NA; D gene: NA; J gene: TRBJ1-6; V gene: TRBV27; CDR3 DNA: TGTGCCAGCAGACTGGGGGGTTATAATTCACCCCTCCACTTT; CDR3 protein: CASRLGGYNSPLHF
clone size: NA; D gene: TRBD1; J gene: TRBJ2-5; V gene: TRBV5-6; CDR3 DNA: TGTGCCAGCAGCTTGGCGGACAGGGACGGAGAGACCCAGTACTTC; CDR3 protein: CASSLADRDGETQYF
clone size: NA; D gene: NA; J gene: TRBJ2-7; V gene: TRBV6-1; CDR3 DNA: TGTGCCAGCAGTCCCCTCGACCTTCCGGGTGAGCAGTACTTC; CDR3 protein: CASSPLDLPGEQYF
clone size: few; D gene: TRBD2; J gene: TRBJ2-5; V gene: TRBV11-2; CDR3 DNA: TGTGCCAGCAGCCAGATAGCGGGAGTAACCGGGGAGACCCAGTACTTC; CDR3 protein: CASSQIAGVTGETQYF
clone size: NA; D gene: TRBD2; J gene: TRBJ2-5; V gene: TRBV6-2/TRBV6-3; CDR3 DNA: TGTGCCAGCAGTTCGCCCCTAGCGGGAGTGGAGGAGACCCAGTACTTC; CDR3 protein: CASSSPLAGVEETQYF
clone size: NA; D gene: TRBD2; J gene: TRBJ2-1; V gene: TRBV4-2; CDR3 DNA: TGTGCCAGCAGCCCATTTCGAGGCGGGGGGAATGAGCAGTTCTTC; CDR3 protein: CASSPFRGGGNEQFF
clone size: NA; D gene: TRBD2; J gene: TRBJ2-7; V gene: TRBV4-2; CDR3 DNA: TGTGCCAGCAGCCCCGTGTCTAGCGGGAGCTCCTACGAGCAGTACTTC; CDR3 protein: CASSPVSSGSSYEQYF
clone size: NA; D gene: NA; J gene: TRBJ2-1; V gene: TRBV19; CDR3 DNA: TGTGCCAGTACTCGGCAGGGAGGGGGCAATGAGCAGTTCTTC; CDR3 protein: CASTRQGGGNEQFF
clone size: NA; D gene: NA; J gene: TRBJ1-3; V gene: TRBV29-1; CDR3 DNA: TGCAGCGTCGCAGATATTTCTGGAAACACCATATATTTT; CDR3 protein: CSVADISGNTIYF
clone size: few; D gene: TRBD2; J gene: TRBJ2-1; V gene: TRBV29-1; CDR3 DNA: TGCAGCGTTGTTAGCGGGGGGACCCGCTCCTACAATGAGCAGTTCTTC; CDR3 protein: CSVVSGGTRSYNEQFF
clone size: few; D gene: NA; J gene: TRBJ1-1; V gene: TRBV10-3; CDR3 DNA: TGTGCCATCAGTGAAAGTCAAAGTAACACTGAAGCTTTCTTT; CDR3 protein: CAISESQSNTEAFF
clone size: many; D gene: NA; J gene: TRBJ1-1; V gene: TRBV6-5; CDR3 DNA: TGTGCCAGCAGTTACTCGATCGCCCAGTTGAACACTGAAGCTTTCTTT; CDR3 protein: CASSYSIAQLNTEAFF
clone size: many; D gene: TRBD1; J gene: TRBJ2-1; V gene: TRBV12-3/TRBV12-4; CDR3 DNA: TGTGCCAGCAGTCAGGCGACAGGGATTGACAATGAGCAGTTCTTC; CDR3 protein: CASSQATGIDNEQFF
clone size: few; D gene: TRBD1; J gene: TRBJ2-4; V gene: TRBV18; CDR3 DNA: TGTGCCAGCTCACACGGGACAGTACTAGCCAAAAACATTCAGTACTTC; CDR3 protein: CASSHGTVLAKNIQYF
clone size: many; D gene: NA; J gene: TRBJ2-1; V gene: TRBV20-1; CDR3 DNA: TGCAGTGCCTACCGGGACTCCTCTGCGGGTGAGCAGTTCTTC; CDR3 protein: CSAYRDSSAGEQFF
clone size: few; D gene: NA; J gene: TRBJ2-3; V gene: TRBV4-3; CDR3 DNA: TGCGCCAGCAGCCAAGTTCAGCCACCAGATACGCAGTATTTT; CDR3 protein: CASSQVQPPDTQYF
clone size: NA; D gene: NA; J gene: TRBJ1-5; V gene: TRBV12-3/TRBV12-4; CDR3 DNA: TGTGCCAGCAGCCCCAGGGGAGTTAGCAATCAGCCCCAGCATTTT; CDR3 protein: CASSPRGVSNQPQHF
clone size: NA; D gene: TRBD2; J gene: TRBJ2-1; V gene: TRBV9; CDR3 DNA: TGTGCCAGCAGCGTAGTAGCGGGGGCCCGCTACAATGAGCAGTTCTTC; CDR3 protein: CASSVVAGARYNEQFF
clone size: few; D gene: NA; J gene: TRBJ2-7; V gene: TRBV28; CDR3 DNA: TGTGCCAGCAGCCAAACAGCGTCCGAGCAGTACTTC; CDR3 protein: CASSQTASEQYF
clone size: few; D gene: TRBD1; J gene: TRBJ2-3; V gene: TRBV12-3/TRBV12-4; CDR3 DNA: TGTGCCAGCAGTTTAGGCCGGACAGGTGTGAGGGATACGCAGTATTTT; CDR3 protein: CASSLGRTGVRDTQYF
clone size: NA; D gene: TRBD1; J gene: TRBJ1-5; V gene: TRBV18; CDR3 DNA: TGTGCCAGCTCACCACCGGGACAGCTCAATCAGCCCCAGCATTTT; CDR3 protein: CASSPPGQLNQPQHF
clone size: NA; D gene: NA; J gene: TRBJ2-4; V gene: TRBV12-3/TRBV12-4; CDR3 DNA: TGTGCCAGCAGTCATTGGACGAACATTCAGTACTTC; CDR3 protein: CASSHWTNIQYF
clone size: once; D gene: NA; J gene: TRBJ2-1; V gene: TRBV28; CDR3 DNA: TGTGCCGGGGGGGCAGGTAGGGGTGAGCAGTTCTTC; CDR3 protein: CAGGAGRGEQFF
clone size: NA; D gene: NA; J gene: TRBJ1-1; V gene: TRBV7-8; CDR3 DNA: TGTGCCAGCAGCTTAGGCCTCGGGGGGGGAGCTTTCTTT; CDR3 protein: CASSLGLGGGAFF
clone size: NA; D gene: NA; J gene: TRBJ2-2; V gene: TRBV3-1; CDR3 DNA: TGTGCCAGCAGCCAAGTCCCCGGGGAGCTGTTTTTT; CDR3 protein: CASSQVPGELFF
clone size: few; D gene: TRBD2; J gene: TRBJ2-1; V gene: TRBV7-8; CDR3 DNA: TGTGCCAGCAGCCTCGGGACTAGCGGGAGCGATGAGCAGTTCTTC; CDR3 protein: CASSLGTSGSDEQFF
clone size: NA; D gene: NA; J gene: TRBJ2-7; V gene: TRBV20-1; CDR3 DNA: TGCAGTGCACAAAAGAGGGCCCTCTACGAGCAGTACTTC; CDR3 protein: CSAQKRALYEQYF
clone size: NA; D gene: TRBD1; J gene: TRBJ2-3; V gene: TRBV7-8; CDR3 DNA: TGTGCCAGCAGCTATACCGGGACAGGAAAGCCCGGAGATACGCAGTATTTT; CDR3 protein: CASSYTGTGKPGDTQYF
clone size: NA; D gene: NA; J gene: TRBJ2-4; V gene: TRBV6-1; CDR3 DNA: TGTGCCAGCGGGCCCTTGGAAACCCCCAAAAACATTCAGTACTTC; CDR3 protein: CASGPLETPKNIQYF
clone size: few; D gene: NA; J gene: TRBJ2-7; V gene: TRBV10-3; CDR3 DNA: TGTGCCATCAGTGAGTCATGGCTAGCGAGCTACGAGCAGTACTTC; CDR3 protein: CAISESWLASYEQYF
clone size: few; D gene: NA; J gene: TRBJ2-7; V gene: TRBV10-3; CDR3 DNA: TGTGCCATCGCGTTTTCGTACTCCTACGAGCAGTACTTC; CDR3 protein: CAIAFSYSYEQYF
clone size: few; D gene: NA; J gene: TRBJ1-1; V gene: TRBV4-3; CDR3 DNA: TGCGCCAGCAGCCAAGATATCAGGGGTAGCACTGAAGCTTTCTTT; CDR3 protein: CASSQDIRGSTEAFF
clone size: many; D gene: NA; J gene: TRBJ2-1; V gene: TRBV6-5; CDR3 DNA: TGTGCCAGCAGTTACTCATGGGGCTCCAATGAGCAGTTCTTC; CDR3 protein: CASSYSWGSNEQFF
clone size: many; D gene: TRBD2; J gene: TRBJ2-3; V gene: TRBV7-2; CDR3 DNA: TGTGCCAGCAGTTCTAGCGGGAGCGGCACAGATACGCAGTATTTT; CDR3 protein: CASSSSGSGTDTQYF
clone size: NA; D gene: TRBD2; J gene: TRBJ2-1; V gene: TRBV6-2/TRBV6-3; CDR3 DNA: TGTGCCAGCAGTTACTGGGGGGGGAGTGAGCAGTTCTTC; CDR3 protein: CASSYWGGSEQFF
clone size: few; D gene: NA; J gene: TRBJ2-1; V gene: TRBV4-3; CDR3 DNA: TGCGCCAGCAGCCAAGACGCCCTAACCTACAATGAGCAGTTCTTC; CDR3 protein: CASSQDALTYNEQFF
clone size: many; D gene: TRBD1; J gene: TRBJ2-7; V gene: TRBV5-6; CDR3 DNA: TGTGCCAGCGGGAGCAGGGACAGTCTCTCCTACGAGCAGTACTTC; CDR3 protein: CASGSRDSLSYEQYF
clone size: NA; D gene: TRBD2; J gene: TRBJ2-3; V gene: TRBV7-2; CDR3 DNA: TGTGCCAGCAGCTTTTCGGGGGGGCCAGATACGCAGTATTTT; CDR3 protein: CASSFSGGPDTQYF
clone size: NA; D gene: NA; J gene: TRBJ2-1; V gene: TRBV2; CDR3 DNA: TGTGCCAGCAGTAGGACACTTCGGGGGTTCTACAATGAGCAGTTCTTC; CDR3 protein: CASSRTLRGFYNEQFF